A single sample gave rise to the 15 T cell receptor beta chains below, sequenced in a study of shared clonotypes between healthy human individuals. TCRdb's copy holds only in-frame clones and misses some; the assay was immunoSEQ multiplex PCR. This sample has 2 million to 2.5 million clones; over 85% occur once, and the top ten carry 0.13%. The sequenced material came from naive CD4+ T cells sorted from blood. Indicated subset: CD45RA+ positively selected. The source is a man aged 18-30 years in good health.

The chain employs TRBV7-6 and TRBJ2-5, with D possibly matching TRBD2 (6 bases). This CDR3 contains 16 residues. CDR1 is SGHVS and CDR2 is FNYEAQ in the germline V gene. Trimming pared 0 bases from V and 4 bases from J, leaving 15 bases between. The CDR3 reads CASSLAHGGGPETQYF. The CDR3 nucleotides are TGTGCCAGCAGCTTAGCGCATGGTGGAGGGCCAGAGACCCAGTACTTC.

The table lists this clone with a few counts. At the DNA level, this CDR3 is encoded by other sequences in the same sample as well. This chain links TRBV5-1 with TRBJ2-3; no clear D. V lost 0 bases and J lost 6, with 5 bases in between. Germline CDR1 reads SGHRS; CDR2 reads YFSETQ. This CDR3 contains 12 residues. CDR3 bases: TGCGCCAGCAGCTTGGATCTGGATACGCAGTATTTT. Protein sequence: CASSLDLDTQYF.

The CDR3 region has the DNA TGCAGCGTTGATAGATGGGTCGGGGGAGATACGCAGTATTTT. Encoded protein: CSVDRWVGGDTQYF. V usage is TRBV29-1 and J usage is TRBJ2-3, with TRBD2 as a possible D gene (6 bases). V gave up 3 bases and J gave up 5 bases, with 15 bases separating them. This CDR3 contains 14 residues. Germline V CDR1 and CDR2: SQVTM, ANQGSEA.

On this clone itself: The same CDR3 also results from other DNA sequences found in this sample. The gene calls are TRBV11-2 and TRBJ2-1; no definite D call. Germline values: CDR1 SGHAT, CDR2 FQNNGV. V lost 5 bases to trimming and J lost 5 bases, with 10 bases between them. The CDR3 length is 13 residues. As DNA, the CDR3 is TGTGCCAGCAGCCTCGCGCAAAACAATGAGCAGTTCTTC. It specifies CASSLAQNNEQFF.

To note about this clone: Other DNA variants within this sample encode the same CDR3. The chain links TRBV5-1 to TRBJ2-1; no clear D gene. The V end was cut by 0 bases, the J end by 1 base, with 8 bases between. The germline V gene has CDR1 SGHRS and CDR2 YFSETQ. The CDR3 extends over 15 amino acids. The CDR3 region has the DNA TGCGCCAGCAGCTTGGGTTTAGTTTCCTACAATGAGCAGTTCTTC. Its protein is CASSLGLVSYNEQFF.

As to this clone: A much larger clonotype is one base distant, so this may be a read error. Distinct nucleotide sequences in the sample also encode this CDR3. The rearrangement joins TRBV30 to TRBJ2-5; D gene unclear. Germline V gene lookup returns CDR1 GTSNPN and CDR2 SVGIG (reference sequence). With 0 bases removed from V and 5 bases from J, the gap between germline ends came to 4 bases. The CDR3 consists of 11 residues. This CDR3 reads CAWSVVETQYF. The DNA of the CDR3 is TGTGCCTGGAGTGTAGTGGAGACCCAGTACTTC.

This chain uses TRBV6-5 with TRBJ1-1; D may be TRBD1 (5 bases). Per germline, CDR1 MNHEY and CDR2 SVGAGI. The CDR3 is 13 amino acids. Deletions cut 10 bases from V and 2 bases from J, with 14 bases between. CDR3 loop: CATKGLINTEAFF. CDR3 in DNA: TGTGCCACCAAGGGACTGATAAACACTGAAGCTTTCTTT.

This chain uses TRBV10-1 with TRBJ2-1, with 7 bases lining up with TRBD2. The CDR3 consists of 15 residues. Per the germline V gene, CDR1 is WNHNN and CDR2 is SYGVQD (reference sequence). V lost 3 bases to trimming and J lost 2 bases; unmatched junction nucleotides: 4. CDR3: CASSESAGAYNEQFF. In DNA form, the CDR3 reads TGCGCCAGCAGTGAATCTGCGGGAGCCTACAATGAGCAGTTCTTC.

This clone was counted a single time. The CDR3 nucleotides are TGTGCCAGCAGTTACTCTACCGGGTTAGGAGACGAGCAGTACTTC. Its protein is CASSYSTGLGDEQYF. The rearrangement uses TRBV6-5 and TRBJ2-7; D not resolved. The CDR3 sequence is 15 residues long. Germline V gives CDR1 MNHEY, CDR2 SVGAGI. Deletions cut 0 bases from V and 5 bases from J, with 14 bases between.

The J gene is TRBJ1-2, the V gene TRBV6-5, with 9 positions matching TRBD1. CDR1 and CDR2 from the germline V gene are MNHEY and SVGAGI. The CDR3 covers 13 residues. With 5 bases clipped from V and 6 bases from J, the junction kept 4 bases outside the gene matches. CDR3 coding DNA: TGTGCCAGCAGTCGGGACAGGGTTGATGGCTACACCTTC. It translates to CASSRDRVDGYTF.

This chain connects TRBV6-6 to TRBJ1-2; D remains unclear. Germline V gene lookup returns CDR1 MNHNY and CDR2 SVGAGI (reference sequence). The length of the CDR3 is 15 residues. V lost 1 base to trimming and J lost 2 bases, with 11 bases between them. This CDR3 reads CASSYFPDLNYGYTF. CDR3 DNA: TGTGCCAGCAGTTACTTTCCAGATTTAAACTATGGCTACACCTTC.

J is TRBJ2-1 and V is TRBV9, with a tentative D call TRBD2 (7 bases). This CDR3 region has 17 residues. Trimming stripped 3 bases from V and 5 bases from J, with 21 bases between. Germline V gene sequence: CDR1 SGDLS, CDR2 YYNGEE. CDR3 sequence reads: CASSAPTDGGPHNEQFF. Here the CDR3 DNA reads TGTGCCAGCAGCGCCCCCACGGACGGGGGGCCTCACAATGAGCAGTTCTTC.

This CDR3 reads CASSQVQGAQYF. The CDR3 DNA reads as TGCGCCAGCAGCCAAGTACAGGGGGCGCAGTATTTT. The chain combines TRBV4-1 with TRBJ2-3, with TRBD1 identical over 8 bases. J was trimmed by 10 bases and V by 1 base; bases with no gene match: 1. The CDR3 spans 12 residues. Germline V gene data show CDR1 as MGHRA and CDR2 as YSYEKL.

The V gene is TRBV12-5, the J gene TRBJ1-6; TRBD1 matches at 10 bases. In germline, CDR1 is LGHNT, CDR2 FRNRAP. CDR3 length equals 16 residues. The V segment lost 4 bases and the J segment 5 bases; nucleotides outside the gene matches: 5. The CDR3 spells CASGSRTGGNNSPLHF. The DNA for the CDR3 is TGTGCTAGTGGTTCGAGGACAGGGGGGAATAATTCACCCCTCCACTTT. The full variable domain, with the rest looked up from reference TRBV12-5 and TRBJ1-6, is DARVTQTPRHKVTEMGQEVTMRCQPILGHNTVFWYRQTMMQGLELLAYFRNRAPLDDSGMPKDRFSAEMPDATLATLKIQPSEPRDSAVYFCASGSRTGGNNSPLHFGNGTRLTVT.

The count of this clone is one. The same CDR3 also results from other DNA sequences found in this sample. The genes are TRBV18 and TRBJ1-5, with D possibly TRBD1 on 5 matching bases. Germline CDR1 KGHSH, CDR2 LQKENI. This CDR3 comprises 14 residues. V shed 2 bases and J shed 2 bases, with 7 bases lying between them. The CDR3 DNA reads as TGTGCCAGCTCACCAACAGGAGGCAATCAGCCCCAGCATTTT. Its protein is CASSPTGGNQPQHF.